This T cell receptor (beta chain) was profiled in a study of long-term antiretroviral therapy in people with HIV. The study, taken as a whole, reports: Clones with expansion before ART led the repertoire at all time points. Controls had broader CDR3 length ranges than HIV repertoires did.

As to this clone: The antigen is unknown.

Researchers ran immunoSEQ v3.0 at survey level. Sequencing of each sample targeted roughly 40,000-55,000 T-cell genomes. TCRdb's table, derived via immunoSEQ multiplex PCR, lists solely in-frame clones and lacks some. This table holds 30,000 to 50,000 clones, 86% found once. V lost 5 bases and J lost 9, with 17 bases in between. The CDR3 has 15 amino acids. From germline, CDR1 is MNHEY and CDR2 SVGAGI. This sample comprised unsorted PBMCs, obtained 1.2 years after starting antiretroviral therapy. The V and J genes are TRBV6-5 and TRBJ1-6, with D unresolved. The receptor's source is a woman in her forties or fifties with HIV. CDR3: CASSPNGPSTSPLHF. In DNA, the CDR3 is TGTGCCAGCAGTCCGAACGGACCGTCGACTTCACCCCTCCACTTT.